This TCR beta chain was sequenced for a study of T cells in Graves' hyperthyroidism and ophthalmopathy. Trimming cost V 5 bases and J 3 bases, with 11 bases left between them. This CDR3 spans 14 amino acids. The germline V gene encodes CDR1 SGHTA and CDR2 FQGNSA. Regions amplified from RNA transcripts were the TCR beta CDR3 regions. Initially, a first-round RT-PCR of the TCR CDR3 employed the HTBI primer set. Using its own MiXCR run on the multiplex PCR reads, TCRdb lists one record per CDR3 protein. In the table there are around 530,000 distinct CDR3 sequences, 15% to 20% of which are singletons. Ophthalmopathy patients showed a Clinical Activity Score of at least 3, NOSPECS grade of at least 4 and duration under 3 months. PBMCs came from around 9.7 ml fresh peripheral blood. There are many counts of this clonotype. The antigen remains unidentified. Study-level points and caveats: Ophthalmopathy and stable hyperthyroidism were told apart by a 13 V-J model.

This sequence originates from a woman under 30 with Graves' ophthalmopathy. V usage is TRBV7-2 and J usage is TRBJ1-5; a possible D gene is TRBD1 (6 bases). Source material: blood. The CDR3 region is CASSIGGTNQPQHF. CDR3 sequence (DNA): TGTGCCAGCAGCATAGGGGGGACCAATCAGCCCCAGCATTTT.